The rows below give T cell receptor beta chains drawn from one sample of a study of early T cells in non-severe SARS-CoV-2 infection. One entry per CDR3 protein, called by TCRdb with MiXCR from the 5' RACE reads. This repertoire shows about 38,000 distinct CDR3 sequences, 3.5% to 5% found once; its top ten account for 15% to 20%. Input material: whole blood. All receptors derive from an adult who was a healthcare worker with PCR-confirmed SARS-CoV-2 infection or an uninfected control (not recorded which). CDR3s include the opening cysteine and the closing phenylalanine or tryptophan. D genes are given only for firm matches. Rows give clone size only sometimes, using once, few, many, or a class for an expanded clone.

CDR3 protein: CAWSVLYNTQYF
CDR3 DNA: TGTGCCTGGAGTGTACTGTATAATACGCAGTATTTT
V gene: TRBV30
clone size: many
D gene: .
J gene: TRBJ2-3

CDR3 protein: CASSEDSWTNVLTF
CDR3 DNA: TGTGCCAGCAGTGAGGACTCCTGGACCAACGTCCTGACTTTC
V gene: TRBV6-1
clone size: many
D gene: .
J gene: TRBJ2-6

CDR3 protein: CASSSTGGVYEQYF
CDR3 DNA: TGTGCCAGCAGTTCGACAGGGGGGGTCTACGAGCAGTACTTC
V gene: TRBV12-3/TRBV12-4
clone size: many
D gene: TRBD1
J gene: TRBJ2-7

CDR3 protein: CASSPKIGGELFF
CDR3 DNA: TGTGCCAGCTCACCGAAGATTGGCGGGGAGCTGTTTTTT
V gene: TRBV18
clone size: medium-sized
D gene: .
J gene: TRBJ2-2

CDR3 protein: CASSLTGEAFF
CDR3 DNA: TGTGCCAGCAGCCTGACAGGGGAAGCTTTCTTT
V gene: TRBV3-1
clone size: many
D gene: TRBD1
J gene: TRBJ1-1

CDR3 protein: CASRKGEGSFTDTQYF
CDR3 DNA: TGTGCCAGCAGAAAAGGGGAAGGCAGTTTCACAGATACGCAGTATTTT
V gene: TRBV3-1
clone size: many
D gene: .
J gene: TRBJ2-3

CDR3 protein: CASSLDRGTGYTF
CDR3 DNA: TGTGCCAGCAGTCTGGACAGGGGTACTGGCTACACCTTC
V gene: TRBV12-3/TRBV12-4
clone size: many
D gene: TRBD1
J gene: TRBJ1-2

CDR3 protein: CATSQHRRGGLIFYGYTF
CDR3 DNA: TGTGCCACCAGCCAACACCGTCGAGGGGGGCTTATATTCTATGGCTACACCTTC
V gene: TRBV15
clone size: many
D gene: .
J gene: TRBJ1-2

CDR3 protein: CASSPVEASNQPQHF
CDR3 DNA: TGTGCCAGCTCACCGGTGGAAGCGAGCAATCAGCCCCAGCATTTT
V gene: TRBV18
clone size: .
D gene: .
J gene: TRBJ1-5

CDR3 protein: CASRISGGQETQYF
CDR3 DNA: TGTGCCAGCCGGATTTCAGGGGGACAAGAGACCCAGTACTTC
V gene: TRBV12-3/TRBV12-4
clone size: many
D gene: TRBD1
J gene: TRBJ2-5

CDR3 protein: CASSTGLAGGRRTQYF
CDR3 DNA: TGTGCCAGCAGCACTGGACTAGCGGGGGGGCGGCGCACGCAGTATTTT
V gene: TRBV3-1
clone size: many
D gene: TRBD2
J gene: TRBJ2-3

CDR3 protein: CAWSVRNTEAFF
CDR3 DNA: TGTGCCTGGAGTGTCCGGAACACTGAAGCTTTCTTT
V gene: TRBV30
clone size: many
D gene: .
J gene: TRBJ1-1

CDR3 protein: CASSPNTPDSTYEQYF
CDR3 DNA: TGTGCCAGCAGCCCGAACACTCCTGACAGTACCTACGAGCAGTACTTC
V gene: TRBV3-1
clone size: few
D gene: .
J gene: TRBJ2-7

CDR3 protein: CASSLEWGSGEAFF
CDR3 DNA: TGTGCCAGCAGCTTGGAATGGGGATCTGGTGAAGCTTTCTTT
V gene: TRBV5-4
clone size: .
D gene: .
J gene: TRBJ1-1

CDR3 protein: CASELSDTQYF
CDR3 DNA: TGTGCCAGCGAGTTGTCAGATACGCAGTATTTT
V gene: TRBV2
clone size: .
D gene: .
J gene: TRBJ2-3

CDR3 protein: CASSPLDGKETQYF
CDR3 DNA: TGTGCCAGCTCACCCCTGGACGGCAAGGAGACCCAGTACTTC
V gene: TRBV18
clone size: .
D gene: .
J gene: TRBJ2-5

CDR3 protein: CATYKPGPSYEQYF
CDR3 DNA: TGTGCCACCTACAAACCAGGTCCTTCCTACGAGCAGTACTTC
V gene: TRBV10-3
clone size: .
D gene: .
J gene: TRBJ2-7

CDR3 protein: CASSLSFVGTQYF
CDR3 DNA: TGTGCCAGCAGCTTAAGTTTTGTGGGGACCCAGTACTTC
V gene: TRBV7-6
clone size: many
D gene: .
J gene: TRBJ2-5

CDR3 protein: CSARKPGQRTGELFF
CDR3 DNA: TGCAGCGCCAGGAAGCCGGGACAACGGACCGGGGAGCTGTTTTTT
V gene: TRBV29-1
clone size: many
D gene: .
J gene: TRBJ2-2

CDR3 protein: CASSQRQGGETQYF
CDR3 DNA: TGTGCCAGCTCACAACGACAGGGAGGAGAGACCCAGTACTTC
V gene: TRBV18
clone size: .
D gene: .
J gene: TRBJ2-5

CDR3 protein: CASSSDEEQYF
CDR3 DNA: TGTGCCAGCAGCTCAGATGAGGAGCAGTACTTC
V gene: TRBV6-5
clone size: many
D gene: .
J gene: TRBJ2-7

CDR3 protein: CASSAGQDTEAFF
CDR3 DNA: TGTGCCAGCAGCGCTGGACAGGACACTGAAGCTTTCTTT
V gene: TRBV7-9
clone size: many
D gene: TRBD1
J gene: TRBJ1-1

CDR3 protein: CASSYSVRLNTEAFF
CDR3 DNA: TGTGCCAGCAGTTACTCGGTTCGCTTGAACACTGAAGCTTTCTTT
V gene: TRBV6-6
clone size: many
D gene: .
J gene: TRBJ1-1

CDR3 protein: CASKSGGGTDTQYF
CDR3 DNA: TGTGCCAGCAAAAGTGGGGGGGGCACAGATACGCAGTATTTT
V gene: TRBV12-3/TRBV12-4
clone size: medium-sized
D gene: TRBD2
J gene: TRBJ2-3

CDR3 protein: CASSSPLNYGYTF
CDR3 DNA: TGTGCCAGCAGCTCGCCCCTTAACTATGGCTACACCTTC
V gene: TRBV7-2
clone size: many
D gene: .
J gene: TRBJ1-2

CDR3 protein: CASSPLAGENYNEQFF
CDR3 DNA: TGTGCCAGCTCACCGTTAGCGGGGGAGAACTACAATGAGCAGTTCTTC
V gene: TRBV18
clone size: many
D gene: TRBD2
J gene: TRBJ2-1

CDR3 protein: CASSPGRTGVNEQFF
CDR3 DNA: TGTGCCAGCAGCCCCGGTAGGACAGGTGTGAATGAGCAGTTCTTC
V gene: TRBV11-3
clone size: many
D gene: TRBD1
J gene: TRBJ2-1

CDR3 protein: CASSFQGPSTDTQYF
CDR3 DNA: TGTGCCAGCAGCTTTCAGGGCCCTAGCACAGATACGCAGTATTTT
V gene: TRBV7-2
clone size: many
D gene: .
J gene: TRBJ2-3

CDR3 protein: CASSDPTGGGTEAFF
CDR3 DNA: TGTGCCAGCAGTGACCCGACAGGAGGAGGCACTGAAGCTTTCTTT
V gene: TRBV6-1
clone size: many
D gene: .
J gene: TRBJ1-1

CDR3 protein: CASSLGVSYEQYF
CDR3 DNA: TGTGCCAGCAGCTTAGGGGTGAGCTACGAGCAGTACTTC
V gene: TRBV7-9
clone size: many
D gene: .
J gene: TRBJ2-7

CDR3 protein: CAGQLAGSSYNEQFF
CDR3 DNA: TGTGCCGGACAGCTAGCGGGGAGCTCCTACAATGAGCAGTTCTTC
V gene: TRBV30
clone size: .
D gene: TRBD2
J gene: TRBJ2-1

CDR3 protein: CASSETGGQETQYF
CDR3 DNA: TGTGCCAGCAGTGAAACAGGGGGCCAAGAGACCCAGTACTTC
V gene: TRBV6-1
clone size: many
D gene: TRBD1
J gene: TRBJ2-5

CDR3 protein: CASSFATAVEQYF
CDR3 DNA: TGTGCCAGCAGCTTCGCCACTGCCGTGGAGCAGTACTTC
V gene: TRBV7-8
clone size: .
D gene: .
J gene: TRBJ2-7

CDR3 protein: CASSPNYGYTF
CDR3 DNA: TGTGCCTCATCCCCTAACTATGGCTACACCTTC
V gene: TRBV30
clone size: many
D gene: .
J gene: TRBJ1-2

CDR3 protein: CASSYRSNQPQHF
CDR3 DNA: TGTGCCAGCAGTTACCGAAGCAATCAGCCCCAGCATTTT
V gene: TRBV6-2/TRBV6-3
clone size: many
D gene: .
J gene: TRBJ1-5

CDR3 protein: CASSDGTTALDTQYF
CDR3 DNA: TGTGCCAGCAGCGATGGAACAACCGCTTTGGATACGCAGTATTTT
V gene: TRBV9
clone size: many
D gene: .
J gene: TRBJ2-3

CDR3 protein: CSAKLTGGTEAFF
CDR3 DNA: TGCAGTGCAAAACTTACAGGGGGGACTGAAGCTTTCTTT
V gene: TRBV20-1
clone size: many
D gene: TRBD1
J gene: TRBJ1-1

CDR3 protein: CATSSLDRNSPLHF
CDR3 DNA: TGTGCCACCAGCAGCCTGGACAGAAATTCACCCCTCCACTTT
V gene: TRBV15
clone size: .
D gene: .
J gene: TRBJ1-6

CDR3 protein: CASSQVGQGVSGNVAKNIQYF
CDR3 DNA: TGCGCCAGCAGCCAAGTGGGACAGGGTGTTAGCGGGAACGTAGCCAAAAACATTCAGTACTTC
V gene: TRBV4-1
clone size: many
D gene: .
J gene: TRBJ2-4

CDR3 protein: CASSQEGGWNIQYF
CDR3 DNA: TGTGCCAGCAGCCAAGAGGGGGGGTGGAACATTCAGTACTTC
V gene: TRBV3-1
clone size: .
D gene: TRBD2
J gene: TRBJ2-4

CDR3 protein: CAWSVLRSGQGIYEQYF
CDR3 DNA: TGTGCCTGGAGTGTACTGCGGTCCGGACAGGGAATTTACGAGCAGTACTTC
V gene: TRBV30
clone size: .
D gene: TRBD1
J gene: TRBJ2-7

CDR3 protein: CASSLEGPETQYF
CDR3 DNA: TGTGCCAGCAGCTTAGAGGGCCCGGAGACCCAGTACTTC
V gene: TRBV7-9
clone size: many
D gene: .
J gene: TRBJ2-5

CDR3 protein: CASSLAGGRVTEAFF
CDR3 DNA: TGTGCCAGCAGCTTGGCCGGGGGGCGCGTAACTGAAGCTTTCTTT
V gene: TRBV5-5
clone size: many
D gene: .
J gene: TRBJ1-1

CDR3 protein: CASSYGSTYIYEQYF
CDR3 DNA: TGTGCCAGCAGTTACGGTTCCACATATATATACGAGCAGTACTTC
V gene: TRBV6-2/TRBV6-3
clone size: .
D gene: .
J gene: TRBJ2-7

CDR3 protein: CASSRDRGEKLFF
CDR3 DNA: TGCGCCAGCAGCCGGGACCGAGGTGAAAAACTGTTTTTT
V gene: TRBV5-1
clone size: many
D gene: .
J gene: TRBJ1-4

CDR3 protein: CASSQGPGGNTEAFF
CDR3 DNA: TGTGCCAGCAGTCAAGGGCCCGGCGGGAACACTGAAGCTTTCTTT
V gene: TRBV2
clone size: many
D gene: .
J gene: TRBJ1-1

CDR3 protein: CASSFDSSYEQYF
CDR3 DNA: TGTGCCAGCAGTTTTGACAGCTCCTACGAGCAGTACTTC
V gene: TRBV12-3/TRBV12-4
clone size: many
D gene: .
J gene: TRBJ2-7

CDR3 protein: CASSVEVQPQHF
CDR3 DNA: TGTGCCAGCAGCGTAGAGGTCCAGCCCCAGCATTTT
V gene: TRBV9
clone size: .
D gene: .
J gene: TRBJ1-5

CDR3 protein: CASTIAGGEETQYF
CDR3 DNA: TGTGCCAGCACTATAGCGGGGGGTGAGGAGACCCAGTACTTC
V gene: TRBV7-9
clone size: many
D gene: TRBD2
J gene: TRBJ2-5

CDR3 protein: CASKASGVGDTQYF
CDR3 DNA: TGTGCCAGCAAAGCTAGCGGGGTCGGAGATACGCAGTATTTT
V gene: TRBV2
clone size: few
D gene: TRBD2
J gene: TRBJ2-3

CDR3 protein: CASSYSISGRGNEQFF
CDR3 DNA: TGTGCCAGCAGTTACTCGATATCCGGGCGAGGGAATGAGCAGTTCTTC
V gene: TRBV6-5
clone size: .
D gene: .
J gene: TRBJ2-1

CDR3 protein: CASRGRGSPLHF
CDR3 DNA: TGTGCCAGCCGGGGCCGGGGGTCACCCCTCCACTTT
V gene: TRBV2
clone size: many
D gene: .
J gene: TRBJ1-6

CDR3 protein: CASSPKGGSYNEQFF
CDR3 DNA: TGTGCCAGCAGCCCGAAGGGGGGCTCCTACAATGAGCAGTTCTTC
V gene: TRBV7-2
clone size: .
D gene: .
J gene: TRBJ2-1

CDR3 protein: CASKGTGREKLFF
CDR3 DNA: TGTGCCAGCAAAGGCACAGGCCGGGAAAAACTGTTTTTT
V gene: TRBV18
clone size: many
D gene: .
J gene: TRBJ1-4

CDR3 protein: CASSLSWGEQYF
CDR3 DNA: TGTGCCAGCAGCCTATCATGGGGGGAGCAGTACTTC
V gene: TRBV7-9
clone size: many
D gene: .
J gene: TRBJ2-7

CDR3 protein: CASKPTGTSPDTQYF
CDR3 DNA: TGCGCCAGCAAACCCACCGGGACTAGTCCGGATACGCAGTATTTT
V gene: TRBV5-1
clone size: few
D gene: TRBD2
J gene: TRBJ2-3

CDR3 protein: CASSSLSRNTGELFF
CDR3 DNA: TGTGCCAGCAGTTCCCTTTCCAGGAACACCGGGGAGCTGTTTTTT
V gene: TRBV6-6
clone size: few
D gene: .
J gene: TRBJ2-2